The rows below give T cell receptor beta chains drawn from one sample of a study of vaccination and CD4 T cells after COVID-19. Their cognate antigens are unknown. A single record per CDR3 protein comes from TCRdb applying MiXCR to the PCR reads. The sample includes about 11,000 distinct CDR3 sequences, approximately 70% of them seen just once. Source material: CD4+ T cells from blood, cultured in vitro. All receptors derive from a human donor who had recovered from COVID-19. CDR3s include the opening cysteine and the closing phenylalanine or tryptophan. Each record gives: V gene, clone size, J gene, D gene, CDR3 DNA, CDR3 protein. A D gene is named only where the DNA matches it firmly. The size entry is marked missing in some rows and otherwise reads once, few, many or a size class.

V: TRBV7-9
size: medium-sized
J: TRBJ1-6
D: .
DNA: TGTGCCAGCAGCTCGCCGGGACAAGGTTCACCCCTCCACTTT
CDR3: CASSSPGQGSPLHF

V: TRBV7-2
size: .
J: TRBJ2-3
D: .
DNA: TGTGCCAGCAGCCTCGGACCCTCGCCAGATACGCAGTATTTT
CDR3: CASSLGPSPDTQYF

V: TRBV11-2
size: .
J: TRBJ1-2
D: .
DNA: TGTGCCAGCAGCAAAGGTCAGGAAGGGCTCTTCAACCTAGGCTACACCTTC
CDR3: CASSKGQEGLFNLGYTF

V: TRBV15
size: few
J: TRBJ1-4
D: .
DNA: TGTGCCACCAGCAGAGATCCGGGGAGGGGTGAAAAACTGTTTTTT
CDR3: CATSRDPGRGEKLFF

V: TRBV4-3
size: .
J: TRBJ1-2
D: TRBD1
DNA: TGCGCCAGCAGCCAATTAACGGGACAGGGTAACTATGGCTACACCTTC
CDR3: CASSQLTGQGNYGYTF

V: TRBV6-1
size: .
J: TRBJ1-2
D: .
DNA: TGTGCCAGCAGTGAAGGGGCCCGCTATGGCTACACCTTC
CDR3: CASSEGARYGYTF

V: TRBV20-1
size: once
J: TRBJ1-4
D: .
DNA: TGCAGTGCCGGGGACAATGAAAAACTGTTTTTT
CDR3: CSAGDNEKLFF

V: TRBV7-2
size: .
J: TRBJ2-1
D: TRBD2
DNA: TGTGCCAGCAGCGCCCCGGGACTAGCGGGAGGGCTCGCCGAAGGGTTCTTC
CDR3: CASSAPGLAGGLAEGFF

V: TRBV5-4
size: .
J: TRBJ2-5
D: TRBD1
DNA: TGTGCCAGCAGCATGAGGAGCAGACAGGGAACAGAGACCCAGTACTTC
CDR3: CASSMRSRQGTETQYF

V: TRBV10-3
size: .
J: TRBJ2-1
D: TRBD2
DNA: TGTGCCACCACTACTCCGGGGGCTAGCGGGAGTTACAATGAGCAGTTCTTC
CDR3: CATTTPGASGSYNEQFF